The clone carrying this T cell receptor beta chain was detected only a few times. Its antigen remains unknown. One entry per CDR3 protein results from TCRdb running MiXCR on the PCR reads. The sample lists around 20,000 distinct CDR3 sequences, around two thirds occurring once. Germline values: CDR1 ENHRY, CDR2 SYGVKD. The CDR3 runs 14 residues. V gave up 3 bases and J gave up 5 bases; unmatched junction bases: 4. The data stem from a study of vaccination and CD4 T cells after COVID-19. In the study overall: The convalescents comprised six males and four females, two of them Hispanic. Sampling after COVID took place at a median of around 91 days (range 35 to 161) following diagnosis.

Study results and limitations: From approximately 23 to 38, the median of SARS-CoV-2-reactive clonotypes rose without reaching significance.

The rearrangement uses TRBV10-3 and TRBJ2-5, with TRBD2 matching 9 bases. The receptor comes from a human donor who had recovered from COVID-19. The sequenced sample was CD4+ T cells from blood, obtained after SARS-CoV-2 vaccination. The CDR3 DNA reads as TGTGCCATCAGTGATGCGGGAGGGTCGGAGACCCAGTACTTC. Translation gives CAISDAGGSETQYF.